This T cell receptor beta chain originates from a study of blood T cell repertoires in COVID-19. On the study more broadly: There were acute and convalescent COVID-19 samples, and they came from the United States, Italy and Spain. T cells, B-cell-depleted T cells, or PBMCs supplied cDNA or gDNA.

Per the study methods: By means of reference gene primer amplification, nucleated cell counts were estimated. Here immunoSEQ multiplex PCR was the method, and the copy in TCRdb shows in-frame clones only, minus some. V and J calls and clone size are copied from that table; D and trimming were computed from the DNA. Of tens of thousands of clones listed, less than 85% are singletons. The CDR3 runs to 14 residues. The germline V gene encodes CDR1 SGHAT and CDR2 FQNNGV. Unmatched junction bases numbered 7, after V lost 5 bases and J lost 4 bases. The sample was peripheral blood. The chain combines TRBV11-2 with TRBJ1-1; 7 bases align to TRBD1. This receptor was obtained from a human donor in a cohort sampled during active COVID-19. CDR3 sequence: CASSRGQLPTEAFF. The CDR3 coding sequence is TGTGCCAGCAGCCGGGGACAGCTACCCACTGAAGCTTTCTTT.